This is a list of T cell receptor beta chains from one sample in a study of cytomegalovirus exposure and HLA in healthy donors. Here immunoSEQ multiplex PCR was the method, and the copy in TCRdb shows in-frame clones only, minus some. Among fewer than 250,000 clones listed, 60% to 85% were seen once. Source material: PBMCs. The receptors stem from a woman aged 18-30 years in good health and CMV-seronegative. The CDR3 runs from the conserved cysteine through the conserved F or W. The D gene is left open where the match is weak. Rows give clone size only sometimes, using once, few, many, or a class for an expanded clone.

TRBV7-9	-	TRBD1	TRBJ2-5	TGTGCCAGCAGACGGGACAGGGCAGAGACCCAGTACTTC	CASRRDRAETQYF
TRBV28	-	TRBD1	TRBJ2-7	TGTGCCAGCAGTTTATTGGACAGGGTGATCGGGTACGAGCAGTACTTC	CASSLLDRVIGYEQYF
TRBV28	-	-	TRBJ1-1	TGTGCCAGCAGTGCGGCTGAAGCTTTCTTT	CASSAAEAFF
TRBV5-1	once	-	TRBJ1-1	TGCGCCAGCAGCACCAGGGGAGAAACTGAAGCTTTCTTT	CASSTRGETEAFF
TRBV27	-	TRBD1	TRBJ2-7	TGTGCCAGCAGTCAATCCGGGACAGCTGACTACGAGCAGTACTTC	CASSQSGTADYEQYF
TRBV5-1	-	-	TRBJ2-1	TGCGCCAGCAGCGGGCGGGGGCCCCAAGTGAATGAGCAGTTCTTC	CASSGRGPQVNEQFF
TRBV29-1	-	TRBD2	TRBJ2-5	TGCAGCGTTGAATTCGGACTAGCGGGAAGGCAAGAGACCCAGTACTTC	CSVEFGLAGRQETQYF
TRBV25-1	-	TRBD1	TRBJ2-7	TGTGCCAGCAGTGAATCCCGGACAGGGGGCTTAAGCTCCTACGAGCAGTACTTC	CASSESRTGGLSSYEQYF
TRBV10-3	-	-	TRBJ2-5	TGTGCCATCAGTGAGTCGAAGGGGCTAAGGACAACCGAGACCCAGTACTTC	CAISESKGLRTTETQYF
TRBV5-1	-	TRBD2	TRBJ2-3	TGCGCCAGCAGCCCCCGGGGACTAGCTAGCCCAGATACGCAGTATTTT	CASSPRGLASPDTQYF
TRBV7-8	-	-	TRBJ1-4	TGTGCCAGCAGCTACCGCCACGGCGGCGAAAAACTGTTTTTT	CASSYRHGGEKLFF
TRBV7-3	-	TRBD1	TRBJ2-5	TGTGCCAGCAGCTCGCTCCAGGGGGCTGGTGAGACCCAGTACTTC	CASSSLQGAGETQYF
TRBV6-1	few	-	TRBJ1-1	TGTGCCAACTGGGGGGGGGCAGGCACTGAAGCTTTCTTT	CANWGGAGTEAFF
TRBV7-9	-	-	TRBJ1-1	TGTGCCAGCAGCTCGGCAGAGGGTAACACTGAAGCTTTCTTT	CASSSAEGNTEAFF
TRBV30	few	TRBD2	TRBJ2-1	TGTGCCTGGCGGGGGGAGGGCAATGAGCAGTTCTTC	CAWRGEGNEQFF
TRBV5-1	-	-	TRBJ1-1	TGCGCCAGCAGCTTGGCAGGCCGGAACACTGAAGCTTTCTTT	CASSLAGRNTEAFF
TRBV9	few	-	TRBJ2-3	TGTGCCAGCAGCGTAGAGGGGCAAAGGGATACGCAGTATTTT	CASSVEGQRDTQYF
TRBV7-2	once	-	TRBJ2-7	TGTGCCAGCAGCTTTATAGCCTACGAGCAGTACTTC	CASSFIAYEQYF
TRBV10-2	few	TRBD1	TRBJ2-7	TGCGCCAGCAGTTTAACAGGGGGCGAGCAGTACTTC	CASSLTGGEQYF
TRBV6-6	-	-	TRBJ2-1	TGTGCCAGCAGTTACTCGACGGCTAGCACCGATGAGCAGTTCTTC	CASSYSTASTDEQFF